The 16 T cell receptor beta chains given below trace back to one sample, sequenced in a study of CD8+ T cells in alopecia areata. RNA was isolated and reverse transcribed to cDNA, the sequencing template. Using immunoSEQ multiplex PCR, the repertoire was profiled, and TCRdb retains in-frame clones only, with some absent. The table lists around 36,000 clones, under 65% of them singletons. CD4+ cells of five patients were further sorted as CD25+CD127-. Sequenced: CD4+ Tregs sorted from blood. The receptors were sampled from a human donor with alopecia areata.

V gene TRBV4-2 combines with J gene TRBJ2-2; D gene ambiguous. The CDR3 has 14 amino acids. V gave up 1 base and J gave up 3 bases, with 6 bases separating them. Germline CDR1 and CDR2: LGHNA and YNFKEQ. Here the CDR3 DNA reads TGTGCCAGCAGCCAAGGACCAGACACCGGGGAGCTGTTTTTT. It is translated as CASSQGPDTGELFF.

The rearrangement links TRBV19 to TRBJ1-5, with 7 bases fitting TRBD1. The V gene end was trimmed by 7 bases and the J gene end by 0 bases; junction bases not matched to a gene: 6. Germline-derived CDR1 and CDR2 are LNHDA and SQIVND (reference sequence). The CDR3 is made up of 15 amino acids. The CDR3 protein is CASTTRGYSNQPQHF. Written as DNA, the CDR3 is TGTGCCAGTACGACCAGGGGGTATAGCAATCAGCCCCAGCATTTT.

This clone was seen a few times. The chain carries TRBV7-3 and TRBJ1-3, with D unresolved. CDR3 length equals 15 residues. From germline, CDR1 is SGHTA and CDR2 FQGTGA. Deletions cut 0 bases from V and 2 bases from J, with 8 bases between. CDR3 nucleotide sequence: TGTGCCAGCAGCTTAACGGGAACAGCTGGAAACACCATATATTTT. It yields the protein CASSLTGTAGNTIYF.

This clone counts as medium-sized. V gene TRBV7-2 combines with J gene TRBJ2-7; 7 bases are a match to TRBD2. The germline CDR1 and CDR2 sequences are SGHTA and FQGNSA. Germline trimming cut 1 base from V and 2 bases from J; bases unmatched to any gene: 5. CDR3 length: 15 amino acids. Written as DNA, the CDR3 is TGTGCCAGCAGCTTAGGAGCGGGGTTGACCTACGAGCAGTACTTC. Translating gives CASSLGAGLTYEQYF.

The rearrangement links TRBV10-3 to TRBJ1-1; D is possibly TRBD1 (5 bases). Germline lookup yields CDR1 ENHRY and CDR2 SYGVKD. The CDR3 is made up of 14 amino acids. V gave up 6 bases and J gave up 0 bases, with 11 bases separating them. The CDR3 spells CAISQDTLNTEAFF. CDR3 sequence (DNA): TGTGCCATCAGCCAGGACACGTTGAACACTGAAGCTTTCTTT.

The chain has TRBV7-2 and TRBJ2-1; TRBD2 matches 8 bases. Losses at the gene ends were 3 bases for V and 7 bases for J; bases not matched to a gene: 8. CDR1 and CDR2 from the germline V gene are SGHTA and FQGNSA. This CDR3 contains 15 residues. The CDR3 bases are TGTGCCAGCAGCTTTTTCCAGCGGGGGAGAAATGAGCAGTTCTTC. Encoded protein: CASSFFQRGRNEQFF.

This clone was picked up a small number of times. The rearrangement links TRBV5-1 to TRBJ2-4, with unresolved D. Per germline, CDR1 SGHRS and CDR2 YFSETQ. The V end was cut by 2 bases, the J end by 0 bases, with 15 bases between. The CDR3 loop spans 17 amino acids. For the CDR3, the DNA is TGCGCCAGCAGCTTCAACAGCCCGCTATTAGCCAAAAACATTCAGTACTTC. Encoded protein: CASSFNSPLLAKNIQYF.

In nucleotides, the CDR3 is TGCGCCAGCAGCCAAGATAAGGGGATACTAATCAATGAGCAGTTCTTC. This gives the protein CASSQDKGILINEQFF. The chain links TRBV4-3 to TRBJ2-1; possibly TRBD1 for D (5 bases). The V and J ends lost 0 bases and 6 bases respectively, with 15 bases between them. There are 16 residues in the CDR3. Germline values: CDR1 LGHNA, CDR2 YSLEER.

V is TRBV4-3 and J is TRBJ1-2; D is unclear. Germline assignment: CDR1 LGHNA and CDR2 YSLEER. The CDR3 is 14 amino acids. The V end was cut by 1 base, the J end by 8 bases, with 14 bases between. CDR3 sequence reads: CASSQATVFRGYTF. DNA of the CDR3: TGCGCCAGCAGCCAAGCCACAGTTTTTAGGGGCTACACCTTC.

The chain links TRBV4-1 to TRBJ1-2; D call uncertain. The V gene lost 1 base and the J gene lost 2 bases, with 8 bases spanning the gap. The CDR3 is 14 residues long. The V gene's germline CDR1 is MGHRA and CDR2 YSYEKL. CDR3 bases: TGCGCCAGCAGCCAAGTAGCGGCCAACTATGGCTACACCTTC. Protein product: CASSQVAANYGYTF.

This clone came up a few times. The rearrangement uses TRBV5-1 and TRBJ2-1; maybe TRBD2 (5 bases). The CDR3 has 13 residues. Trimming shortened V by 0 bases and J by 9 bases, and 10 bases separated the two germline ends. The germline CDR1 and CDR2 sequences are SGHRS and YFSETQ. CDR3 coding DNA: TGCGCCAGCAGCTTGGCAGGCGGGCCTGAGCAGTTCTTC. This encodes CASSLAGGPEQFF.

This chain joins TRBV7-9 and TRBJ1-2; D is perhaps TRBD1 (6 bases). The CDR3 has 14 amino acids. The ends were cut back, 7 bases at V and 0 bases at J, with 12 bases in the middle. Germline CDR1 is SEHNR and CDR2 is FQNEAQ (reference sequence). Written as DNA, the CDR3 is TGTGCCAGCACCCGGCAGGGGTCTAACTATGGCTACACCTTC. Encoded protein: CASTRQGSNYGYTF. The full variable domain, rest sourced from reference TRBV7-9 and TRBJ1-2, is DTGVSQNPRHKITKRGQNVTFRCDPISEHNRLYWYRQTLGQGPEFLTYFQNEAQLEKSRLLSDRFSAERPKGSFSTLEIQRTEQGDSAMYLCASTRQGSNYGYTFGSGTRLTVV.

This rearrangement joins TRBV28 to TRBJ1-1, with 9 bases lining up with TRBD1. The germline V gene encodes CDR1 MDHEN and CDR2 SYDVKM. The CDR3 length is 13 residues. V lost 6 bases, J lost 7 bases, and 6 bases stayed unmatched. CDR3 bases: TGTGCCAGCAGGCGACAGGGGGGTGTTGAAGCTTTCTTT. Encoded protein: CASRRQGGVEAFF.

CDR3 bases: TGTGCCAGCGAAAGGGCAGGGGTGAACACTGAAGCTTTCTTT. Its translation is CASERAGVNTEAFF. The V gene is TRBV5-6, the J gene TRBJ1-1, with TRBD1 as a possible D gene (6 bases). The CDR3 sequence is 14 residues long. Per the germline V gene, CDR1 is SGHDT and CDR2 is YYEEEE. V shed 7 bases and J shed 0 bases, with 13 bases lying between them. The whole variable domain, remainder taken from reference TRBV5-6 and TRBJ1-1, is DAGVTQSPTHLIKTRGQQVTLRCSPKSGHDTVSWYQQALGQGPQFIFQYYEEEERQRGNFPDRFSGHQFPNYSSELNVNALLLGDSALYLCASERAGVNTEAFFGQGTRLTVV.

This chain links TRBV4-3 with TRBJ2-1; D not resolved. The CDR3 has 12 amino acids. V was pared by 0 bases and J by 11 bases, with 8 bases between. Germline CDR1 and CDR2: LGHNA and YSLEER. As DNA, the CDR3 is TGCGCCAGCAGCCAAGATGGACGGAAGCAGTTCTTC. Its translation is CASSQDGRKQFF.

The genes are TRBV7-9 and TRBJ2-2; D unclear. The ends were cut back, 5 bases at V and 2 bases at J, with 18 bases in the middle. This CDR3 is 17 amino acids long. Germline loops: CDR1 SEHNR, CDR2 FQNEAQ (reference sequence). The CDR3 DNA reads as TGTGCCAGCAGCACCCTCCGGGCCGCCACTAACACCGGGGAGCTGTTTTTT. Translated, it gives CASSTLRAATNTGELFF.